This entry lists 2 T cell receptor beta chains sequenced from one sample in a study of CD8 T cells in acute hepatitis C reinfection. Measured with immunoSEQ multiplex PCR; TCRdb has only the in-frame clones, and not every one. This sample yields around 34,000 clones, of which approximately 87% are seen a single time; 0.5% belongs to the top ten. Regarding time point: naive CD8 control sorted from an acute-time-point sample. Sequencing was done on a sample of naive CD8+ T cells from PBMCs. Receptor source: a man younger than 45 with chronic hepatitis C.

The J gene is TRBJ2-1, the V gene TRBV19, with D uncertain. Germline V gene data show CDR1 as LNHDA and CDR2 as SQIVND (reference sequence). Trimming took off 3 bases at V and 3 bases at J, with 3 bases between the two ends. The CDR3 loop spans 12 amino acids. DNA of the CDR3: TGTGCCAGTAGTATCCTCTACAATGAGCAGTTCTTC. Its protein is CASSILYNEQFF.

The rearrangement links TRBV15 to TRBJ2-1; unclear D gene. V lost 7 bases, J lost 0 bases, and 16 bases lay in between. The CDR3 has 16 amino acids. Per the germline V gene, CDR1 is LNHNV and CDR2 is YYDKDF (reference sequence). CDR3 nucleotide sequence: TGTGCCACCACAAACCTTCGCCGGACCTCCTACAATGAGCAGTTCTTC. This encodes CATTNLRRTSYNEQFF.